This is a list of T cell receptor beta chains from one sample in a study of blood T cells in healthy people across ages. Each CDR3 protein is one row after TCRdb ran MiXCR on the 5' RACE reads. The sample contains approximately 800,000 distinct CDR3 sequences, approximately 53% of which appear only once. Material: blood. These receptors all come from a man older than 75 in good health. Both conserved end residues are part of each CDR3. Each record gives: clone size, V gene, J gene, D gene, CDR3 protein, CDR3 DNA. A D gene is named only where the DNA matches it firmly. Clone size appears in some rows only: once, few, many, or a class for an expanded clone.

>NA|TRBV12-3/TRBV12-4|TRBJ2-3|TRBD2
CASTLAGGNTDTQYF
TGTGCCAGCACTCTAGCGGGAGGAAACACAGATACGCAGTATTTT
>NA|TRBV10-3|TRBJ1-2|TRBD1
CAISEETGTLYGYTF
TGTGCCATCAGTGAGGAGACAGGGACCCTCTATGGCTACACCTTC
>NA|TRBV7-2|TRBJ2-3|TRBD2
CASRPTSGRRDTQYF
TGTGCCAGCAGGCCGACTAGCGGGAGAAGAGATACGCAGTATTTT
>NA|TRBV10-1|TRBJ2-3|NA
CASSVFPQGPEHRDAYF
TGCGCCAGCAGTGTTTTCCCCCAGGGACCGGAGCACAGAGACGCGTATTTT
>NA|TRBV7-9|TRBJ2-1|NA
CASSLAGADEQFF
TGTGCCAGCAGCTTAGCAGGGGCCGATGAGCAGTTCTTC
>NA|TRBV7-2|TRBJ2-1|TRBD2
CASILQTAGGEQFF
TGTGCCAGCATCTTACAGACCGCGGGGGGTGAGCAGTTCTTC
>NA|TRBV27|TRBJ2-7|TRBD1
CASRGQGSGSYEQYF
TGTGCCAGCAGAGGACAGGGGTCGGGCTCCTACGAGCAGTACTTC
>NA|TRBV20-1|TRBJ2-1|TRBD1
CSTRPGGTPSPNEQFF
TGCAGTACCCGACCAGGGGGCACTCCCAGTCCTAATGAGCAGTTCTTC
>few|TRBV20-1|TRBJ2-5|NA
CSAKGTPGQYF
TGCAGTGCTAAAGGGACTCCGGGGCAGTACTTC
>NA|TRBV28|TRBJ2-7|TRBD1
CASSLILGQGDYEQYF
TGTGCCAGCAGTTTAATTCTGGGACAGGGCGACTACGAGCAGTACTTC
>once|TRBV7-9|TRBJ2-7|TRBD2
CASSLKKAGDGEQYF
TGTGCCAGCAGCTTAAAAAAGGCGGGAGACGGCGAGCAGTACTTC
>NA|TRBV27|TRBJ2-5|TRBD1
CASSWTGTETQYF
TGTGCCAGCAGTTGGACAGGGACCGAGACCCAGTACTTC
>many|TRBV29-1|TRBJ2-7|TRBD2
CSVEKGAGGAYEQYF
TGCAGCGTTGAGAAGGGTGCGGGAGGGGCCTACGAGCAGTACTTC
>few|TRBV20-1|TRBJ2-1|TRBD1
CSAFRDRAREQFF
TGCAGTGCTTTCAGGGACAGGGCAAGAGAGCAGTTCTTC
>NA|TRBV4-1|TRBJ2-5|TRBD2
CASSQDGGLLETQYF
TGCGCCAGCAGCCAAGATGGGGGACTACTGGAGACCCAGTACTTC
>NA|TRBV20-1|TRBJ2-3|TRBD2
CSASRLAADTQYF
TGCAGTGCCTCGCGACTAGCCGCAGATACGCAGTATTTT
>NA|TRBV14|TRBJ1-1|TRBD1
CPSSRTPDRGMNTEAFF
TGTCCCAGCAGCCGCACCCCCGACAGGGGCATGAACACTGAAGCTTTCTTT
>NA|TRBV6-1|TRBJ2-7|TRBD2
CASSVTSGKSHYEQYF
TGTGCCAGCAGTGTCACTAGCGGGAAGTCCCACTACGAGCAGTACTTC
>NA|TRBV20-1|TRBJ2-1|TRBD2
CSASSGSSYNEQFF
TGCAGTGCTAGTAGCGGGAGCAGCTACAATGAGCAGTTCTTC
>NA|TRBV6-5|TRBJ2-1|NA
CAISAGNEQFF
TGTGCCATCAGTGCCGGCAATGAGCAGTTCTTC
>NA|TRBV7-9|TRBJ1-6|NA
CASSLGQRNSPLHF
TGTGCCAGCAGCTTAGGACAGAGGAATTCACCCCTCCACTTT
>once|TRBV7-9|TRBJ2-7|NA
CASSLKGQTLYEQYF
TGTGCCAGCAGCTTAAAAGGACAGACCCTCTACGAGCAGTACTTC
>NA|TRBV24-1|TRBJ2-1|NA
CATSDYNGHEQFF
TGTGCCACCAGTGATTACAACGGTCATGAGCAGTTCTTC
>NA|TRBV2|TRBJ2-3|NA
CASSEGDGDTQYF
TGTGCCAGCAGTGAAGGTGACGGAGATACGCAGTATTTT
>NA|TRBV29-1|TRBJ1-1|TRBD1
CSGSLTGGSNTEAFF
TGCAGCGGATCATTGACAGGGGGATCGAACACTGAAGCTTTCTTT
>once|TRBV18|TRBJ2-7|TRBD1
CASSPPGQGGEQYF
TGTGCCAGCTCACCACCCGGACAGGGGGGCGAGCAGTACTTC
>few|TRBV9|TRBJ2-7|TRBD1
CASSVGDSRTYEQYF
TGTGCCAGCAGCGTAGGGGACAGCCGCACCTACGAGCAGTACTTC
>NA|TRBV6-6|TRBJ2-1|TRBD2
CASSRWTSGSNEQFF
TGTGCCAGCAGTCGGTGGACTAGCGGGAGTAATGAGCAGTTCTTC
>NA|TRBV11-2|TRBJ2-4|TRBD1
CASSSIPGAGQGRIEAKNIQYF
TGTGCCAGCAGCTCCATTCCCGGGGCGGGACAGGGGAGGATCGAGGCCAAAAACATTCAGTACTTC
>NA|TRBV6-6|TRBJ2-5|NA
CASGLGGGLAETQYF
TGTGCCAGCGGACTAGGGGGGGGTCTGGCAGAGACCCAGTACTTC
>few|TRBV18|TRBJ2-5|NA
CASSPTVQETQYF
TGTGCCAGCTCACCGACAGTCCAAGAGACCCAGTACTTC
>once|TRBV20-1|TRBJ2-7|NA
CSAVSRRGKSYEQYF
TGCAGTGCCGTCAGTCGGCGGGGAAAGTCCTACGAGCAGTACTTC
>NA|TRBV20-1|TRBJ2-5|NA
CSAGGGSSWETQYF
TGCAGTGCCGGGGGTGGGAGTAGTTGGGAGACCCAGTACTTC
>NA|TRBV20-1|TRBJ1-4|NA
CSAKPSGGEKLFF
TGCAGTGCGAAACCATCCGGAGGGGAAAAACTGTTTTTT
>few|TRBV25-1|TRBJ2-3|NA
CASSRGLPSTDTQYF
TGTGCCAGCAGTAGAGGACTGCCCTCCACAGATACGCAGTATTTT
>few|TRBV20-1|TRBJ2-7|NA
CSAREAAVEQYF
TGCAGTGCTAGGGAGGCCGCCGTCGAGCAGTACTTC
>NA|TRBV2|TRBJ2-1|NA
CASTEEQGPYNEQFF
TGTGCCAGCACCGAGGAGCAGGGTCCCTACAATGAGCAGTTCTTC
>NA|TRBV28|TRBJ2-1|NA
CASSLMPAYNEQFF
TGTGCCAGCAGTCTAATGCCAGCTTACAATGAGCAGTTCTTC
>NA|TRBV11-1|TRBJ2-5|TRBD2
CASAGGQETQYF
TGTGCCAGCGCGGGAGGCCAAGAGACCCAGTACTTC
>NA|TRBV12-3/TRBV12-4|TRBJ2-7|NA
CASSSTKTVTYEQYF
TGTGCCAGCAGTTCCACTAAGACAGTTACCTACGAGCAGTACTTC
>NA|TRBV20-1|TRBJ2-7|TRBD1
CSASLPGQGAYEQYF
TGCAGTGCCTCCCTCCCGGGACAGGGGGCCTACGAGCAGTACTTC
>NA|TRBV6-5|TRBJ1-4|NA
CASSYSMVGIGTNEKLFF
TGTGCCAGCAGTTACTCGATGGTGGGGATCGGAACTAATGAAAAACTGTTTTTT
>few|TRBV29-1|TRBJ2-3|TRBD1
CSVWDRRPGVDTQYF
TGCAGCGTTTGGGACAGGAGGCCGGGGGTAGATACGCAGTATTTT
>few|TRBV4-2|TRBJ2-1|TRBD2
CASSQALAGGGGYNEQFF
TGTGCCAGCAGCCAAGCACTAGCGGGAGGAGGGGGGTACAATGAGCAGTTCTTC
>NA|TRBV11-2|TRBJ2-5|TRBD2
CASSSAREGKHQETQYF
TGTGCCAGCAGCTCCGCCCGGGAGGGCAAACACCAAGAGACCCAGTACTTC
>few|TRBV7-2|TRBJ2-7|TRBD2
CERGRAFNEQYF
TGTGAGAGAGGGAGGGCCTTCAACGAGCAGTACTTC
>NA|TRBV9|TRBJ1-6|TRBD1
CASSRGPGAPLHF
TGTGCCAGCAGCAGGGGGCCTGGAGCACCCCTCCACTTT
>many|TRBV13|TRBJ1-1|NA
CASRAGVREAFF
TGTGCCAGCAGGGCAGGGGTGCGAGAAGCTTTCTTT
>once|TRBV12-3/TRBV12-4|TRBJ2-7|NA
CASLGESYEQYF
TGTGCCAGTCTAGGCGAATCCTACGAGCAGTACTTC